The rows below give T cell receptor beta chains drawn from one sample of a study of early T cells in non-severe SARS-CoV-2 infection. MiXCR, applied by TCRdb to the 5' RACE reads, yields one record per CDR3 protein. The sample lists about 68,000 distinct CDR3 sequences, 10% to 15% occurring once. Sequenced: whole blood. The source is an adult who was a healthcare worker with PCR-confirmed SARS-CoV-2 infection or an uninfected control (not recorded which). CDR3s include the opening cysteine and the closing phenylalanine or tryptophan. The D gene is left open where the match is weak. Part of the rows lack a size; the others show once, few, many or a class for expanded clones.

>few|TRBV7-2|TRBD2|TRBJ2-1
CASSLGGGVSNEQFF
TGTGCCAGCAGCTTAGGCGGGGGGGTTAGCAATGAGCAGTTCTTC
>few|TRBV20-1|NA|TRBJ2-3
CSAPTSTDTQYF
TGCAGTGCTCCAACTAGCACAGATACGCAGTATTTT
>many|TRBV24-1|TRBD2|TRBJ2-1
CATSDRGGEQFF
TGTGCCACCAGTGATCGGGGGGGGGAGCAGTTCTTC
>few|TRBV6-1|NA|TRBJ2-3
CASPPPGLDTQYF
TGTGCCAGCCCCCCGCCGGGGCTGGATACGCAGTATTTT
>many|TRBV6-1|TRBD1|TRBJ2-7
CASSDPGTVYEQYF
TGTGCCAGCAGTGACCCCGGGACAGTCTACGAGCAGTACTTC
>few|TRBV18|TRBD1|TRBJ1-2
CASSLGTEPSLGYTF
TGTGCCAGCTCACTTGGGACAGAGCCCTCTTTGGGCTACACCTTC
>NA|TRBV5-6|NA|TRBJ2-1
CASSQKRSSYNEQFF
TGTGCCAGCAGCCAAAAACGGAGCTCCTACAATGAGCAGTTCTTC
>many|TRBV7-9|TRBD1|TRBJ1-1
CASSLDREGDEAFF
TGTGCCAGCAGCCTGGACAGGGAAGGTGATGAAGCTTTCTTT
>NA|TRBV7-8|NA|TRBJ2-6
CASSPSWGGANVLTF
TGTGCCAGCAGCCCCTCTTGGGGAGGGGCCAACGTCCTGACTTTC
>many|TRBV14|NA|TRBJ1-4
CASSQVPGAQNEKLFF
TGTGCCAGCAGCCAAGTTCCCGGAGCGCAAAATGAAAAACTGTTTTTT
>NA|TRBV18|TRBD2|TRBJ2-1
CASSEGAGVNNNEQFF
TGTGCCAGCTCAGAAGGAGCGGGGGTGAACAACAATGAGCAGTTCTTC
>many|TRBV20-1|TRBD1|TRBJ2-1
CSALDRGSYNEQFF
TGCAGTGCCTTAGACAGGGGTTCCTACAATGAGCAGTTCTTC
>NA|TRBV27|NA|TRBJ1-2
CASSPLGRGYGYTF
TGTGCCAGCAGCCCCTTGGGAAGGGGCTATGGCTACACCTTC
>few|TRBV5-6|NA|TRBJ2-5
CASSRWNQETQYF
TGTGCCAGCAGCCGCTGGAACCAAGAGACCCAGTACTTC
>few|TRBV3-1|NA|TRBJ1-1
CASSGEGFRFSLAEAFF
TGTGCCAGCAGTGGGGAAGGGTTTCGATTTTCGCTCGCTGAAGCTTTCTTT
>few|TRBV7-2|NA|TRBJ1-6
CASSLGQRYNSPLHF
TGTGCCAGCAGCCTCGGACAGCGGTATAATTCACCCCTCCACTTT
>NA|TRBV7-9|TRBD1|TRBJ1-5
CASSLDSGGQPQHF
TGTGCCAGCAGCTTAGATTCAGGGGGTCAGCCCCAGCATTTT
>few|TRBV2|NA|TRBJ1-1
CASREGRIMNTEAFF
TGTGCCAGCAGGGAGGGACGGATAATGAACACTGAAGCTTTCTTT
>NA|TRBV11-2|NA|TRBJ2-6
CASSSKPDGANVLTF
TGTGCCAGCAGCTCCAAACCCGATGGGGCCAACGTCCTGACTTTC
>NA|TRBV20-1|TRBD2|TRBJ2-3
CSASPLAGALVRLTDTQYF
TGCAGTGCTAGTCCCCTAGCGGGGGCCCTAGTCCGACTCACAGATACGCAGTATTTT
>many|TRBV10-3|NA|TRBJ1-6
CAISESIPSPLHF
TGTGCCATCAGTGAGTCGATTCCATCACCCCTCCACTTT
>NA|TRBV18|TRBD1|TRBJ1-1
CASSPYRQGARTEAFF
TGTGCCAGCTCACCATATCGGCAGGGGGCAAGAACTGAAGCTTTCTTT